One sample yielded the 23 T cell receptor beta chains listed below, sequenced in a study of T cell clonality in common variable immunodeficiency. General study points: Fewer deletions and N-nucleotide insertions were reportedly seen in common variable immunodeficiency TCR beta sequences.

Assay: immunoSEQ multiplex PCR; the TCRdb copy retains only in-frame clones and omits some. Observed in the sample are about 21,000 clones, none of them singletons. No antigen is known for these receptors. The sample taken for sequencing was peripheral blood mononuclear cells. These receptors originate from a human donor with common variable immunodeficiency.

This clone was picked up a small number of times. The read terminates 3 residues ahead of where the CDR3 ends, so the germline J gene completes it. The chain has TRBV19 and TRBJ1-2; 8 bases fit TRBD1. Germline CDR1 reads LNHDA; CDR2 reads SQIVND (reference sequence). CDR3 size: 15 residues. The V and J ends lost 3 bases and 4 bases, in that order; junction bases with no gene match: 7. The DNA read from the CDR3 is TGTGCCAGTAGTATTGGGACAGGAGCTCTCTATGGC. Translated: CASSIGTGALYG. The full CDR3 reads CASSIGTGALYGYTF.

Remarks on this clone: The read falls 3 residues short of the CDR3 end, and the missing part is taken from the germline J gene. This chain uses TRBV7-9 with TRBJ2-2; 7 bases agree with TRBD2. V gave up 2 bases and J gave up 4 bases; unmatched junction bases: 4. CDR1 and CDR2 from the germline V gene are SEHNR and FQNEAQ (reference sequence). The CDR3 has 15 amino acids. CDR3 amino acids: CASSLSGGSTGELFF. Partial CDR3 DNA: TGTGCCAGCAGCTTATCGGGGGGTAGCACCGGGGAG.

A remark on this clone: The observed sequence ends 3 residues before the CDR3 terminus, with the missing tail filled in from the germline J gene. The J gene is TRBJ1-2, the V gene TRBV2; TRBD1 matches at 10 bases. CDR1 and CDR2 (germline): SNHLY, FYNNEI. The CDR3 length is 13 residues. The sequenced CDR3 bases are TGTGCCAGCGGAGGACAGGGGGAGTTAGGC. This codes for CASGGQGELG. The CDR3 in full is CASGGQGELGYTF.

As to this clone: With the read ending 3 residues before the CDR3 end, the germline J gene is used to fill in that end. The J gene is TRBJ2-3, the V gene TRBV2, with 11 bases that match TRBD2. CDR3 length: 18 residues. Germline V CDR1 and CDR2: SNHLY, FYNNEI. Unmatched junction bases numbered 12, after V lost 6 bases and J lost 1 base. CDR3 DNA, as far as it was read: TGTGCCAGCAGCCTGATAGCGGGAGGGGTGACTCGCACAGATACG. It encodes CASSLIAGGVTRTDT. The CDR3, in full, reads CASSLIAGGVTRTDTQYF.

The table lists this clone with a few counts. Coverage ceases 3 residues before the CDR3 finishes, and the germline J gene fills in the end. J is TRBJ2-6 and V is TRBV5-1; unclear D gene. The germline V gene encodes CDR1 SGHRS and CDR2 YFSETQ. The V gene lost 0 bases and the J gene lost 1 base, with 5 bases spanning the gap. There are 15 residues in the CDR3. The CDR3 loop is CASSLAASGANVLTF. CDR3 DNA (partial): TGCGCCAGCAGCTTGGCCGCGTCTGGGGCCAACGTC. The whole variable domain, filled in from reference TRBV5-1 and TRBJ2-6, reads KAGVTQTPRYLIKTRGQQVTLSCSPISGHRSVSWYQQTPGQGLQFLFEYFSETQRNKGNFPGRFSGRQFSNSRSEMNVSTLELGDSALYLCASSLAASGANVLTFGAGSRLTVL.

On this clone itself: The read stops 3 residues short of the end of the CDR3; the missing end is completed from the germline J gene. This rearrangement joins TRBV19 to TRBJ1-1; no reliable D call. The germline CDR1 and CDR2 sequences are LNHDA and SQIVND (reference sequence). Trimming removed 5 bases at V and 1 base at J, with 17 bases between. CDR3 size: 16 residues. CDR3 sequence: CASSPRLLQRNTEAFF. The CDR3 DNA, read in part, is TGTGCCAGTAGTCCCCGCCTGTTGCAGCGGAACACTGAA.

This clone has just a few counts. A read error may produce the germline difference seen at one junction end. The sequence runs out 3 residues before the end of the CDR3; the remainder is reconstructed from the germline J gene. The chain couples TRBV7-7 to TRBJ2-3; D may be TRBD2 (6 bases). The CDR3 has 13 residues. Germline values: CDR1 SSHAT, CDR2 FNYEAQ (reference sequence). Partial CDR3 DNA: TGTGCTAGCAGCCCATCCGCGGGGCTTACG. Residues: CASSPSAGLT. The CDR3 as a whole reads CASSPSAGLTQYF.

As to this clone: The DNA ends 3 residues before the CDR3 does, and the rest of the CDR3 is filled in from the germline J gene. V usage is TRBV7-9 and J usage is TRBJ1-4; D is possibly TRBD1 (6 bases). Germline CDR1 reads SEHNR; CDR2 reads FQNEAQ (reference sequence). V was pared by 5 bases and J by 6 bases, with 13 bases between. The CDR3 runs 14 residues. The CDR3 protein is CASSRRDTYEKLFF. The sequenced CDR3 bases are TGTGCCAGCAGCCGGCGGGACACCTATGAAAAA.

About this clone itself: The read stops 3 residues short of the end of the CDR3; the missing end is completed from the germline J gene. The genes are TRBV19 and TRBJ1-1; D remains unclear. The V end was cut by 7 bases, the J end by 3 bases, with 15 bases between. In germline, CDR1 is LNHDA, CDR2 SQIVND (reference sequence). This CDR3 has 14 amino acids. The covered CDR3 bases are TGTGCCAGTACCCCGGGGAGGGCAGACACTGAA. Protein: CASTPGRADTE. The complete CDR3 reads CASTPGRADTEAFF.

This clone was observed a few times. The read gets to within 3 residues of the CDR3 end, and the germline J gene fills in the rest. The rearrangement links TRBV19 to TRBJ1-6, with 7 bases lining up with TRBD1. Looked up from germline, CDR1 is LNHDA and CDR2 is SQIVND (reference sequence). The CDR3 is 15 amino acids. The V segment lost 4 bases and the J segment 6 bases; nucleotides outside the gene matches: 6. Partial CDR3 DNA: TGTGCCAGTAGTACCGTGACAGGGTTTAATTCACCC. Translating it yields CASSTVTGFNSP. The whole CDR3 sequence reads CASSTVTGFNSPLHF.

In regard to this clone: The CDR3 end lies 3 residues beyond the end of the read and is filled in from the germline J gene. J is TRBJ1-1 and V is TRBV7-9; tentative D call: TRBD1 (5 bases). V was clipped by 4 bases and J by 3 bases, with 9 bases between them. The CDR3 sequence is 13 residues long. CDR1 is SEHNR, CDR2 FQNEAQ, per germline (reference sequence). Incomplete CDR3 DNA: TGTGCCAGCAGCTATCGCAGGGACACTGAA. Translation gives CASSYRRDTE. The full CDR3 sequence reads CASSYRRDTEAFF.

The CDR3 bases that were read are TGTGCCAGCGAGAGAGGAAAA. As protein: CASERGK. The full CDR3 is CASERGKLFF. The V gene is TRBV19, the J gene TRBJ1-4; D is uncertain. The CDR3 end is not reached by the read, which stops 3 residues before it; the germline J gene fills it in. From germline, CDR1 is LNHDA and CDR2 SQIVND (reference sequence). The CDR3 extends over 10 amino acids. Trimming removed 9 bases at V and 10 bases at J, with 9 bases between.

This clone was counted only a few times. The sequenced fragment ends 3 residues before the CDR3 boundary, so the rest is inferred from the germline J gene. V usage is TRBV30 and J usage is TRBJ2-7; weak D call: TRBD1 (6 bases). This CDR3 has 12 amino acids. Germline V gives CDR1 GTSNPN, CDR2 SVGIG (reference sequence). Trimming pared 3 bases from V and 2 bases from J, leaving 8 bases between. The CDR3 is CAWRAGAYEQYF. The DNA read from the CDR3 is TGTGCCTGGAGGGCAGGGGCCTACGAG.

This clone was observed a few times. The read stops 3 residues short of the end of the CDR3; the missing end is completed from the germline J gene. The J gene is TRBJ2-2, the V gene TRBV19; tentatively, D is TRBD1 (6 bases). This CDR3 is built from 16 residues. Germline CDR1 is LNHDA and CDR2 is SQIVND (reference sequence). V was shortened by 5 bases and J by 9 bases, with 22 bases between the two germline ends. This chain's CDR3 is CASSYIRTAVLRELFF. The part of the CDR3 DNA that was read is TGTGCCAGTAGTTATATACGGACAGCGGTGTTGAGGGAG.

Only a few counts were recorded for this clone. The missing CDR3 end, 3 residues past where the read stops, is filled in from the germline J gene. J is TRBJ1-6 and V is TRBV30; D remains ambiguous. The CDR3 covers 12 residues. V gave up 0 bases and J gave up 10 bases, with 7 bases separating them. The germline CDR1 and CDR2 sequences are GTSNPN and SVGIG (reference sequence). Partial CDR3 DNA: TGTGCCTGGAGTGTACCTCAGTCACCC. As protein: CAWSVPQSP. The entire CDR3 is CAWSVPQSPLHF.

This clone was seen a few times. CDR3 DNA (partial): TGTGCCAGCAGTCAGGCGATGGGTTACAATGAG. Protein product: CASSQAMGYNE. The CDR3 as a whole reads CASSQAMGYNEQFF. The chain is built from TRBV7-9 and TRBJ2-1; D gene ambiguous. The DNA ends 3 residues before the CDR3 does, and the rest of the CDR3 is filled in from the germline J gene. The CDR3 extends over 14 amino acids. Germline V gives CDR1 SEHNR, CDR2 FQNEAQ (reference sequence). Trimming shortened V by 6 bases and J by 4 bases, and 13 bases separated the two germline ends.

This clone has just a few counts. The CDR3 here is CASSYGTGTEAFF. Incomplete CDR3 DNA: TGTGCCAGCAGCTATGGGACAGGCACTGAA. The V call is TRBV7-9, the J call TRBJ1-1, with TRBD1 identical over 8 bases. The sequenced fragment ends 3 residues before the CDR3 boundary, so the rest is inferred from the germline J gene. Germline V CDR1 and CDR2: SEHNR, FQNEAQ (reference sequence). The trim removed 4 bases at V and 4 bases at J, leaving 2 bases unmatched. CDR3 length equals 13 residues.

As for this clone: The read ends 3 residues before the CDR3 terminus; that terminus is restored from the germline J gene. J is TRBJ2-3 and V is TRBV19; the match to TRBD2 covers 7 bases. The V gene's germline CDR1 is LNHDA and CDR2 SQIVND (reference sequence). The ends lost 9 bases at V and 2 bases at J; junction bases unmatched: 8. The CDR3 has 14 amino acids. CDR3 sequence reads: CASSSGRVTDTQYF. The part of the CDR3 DNA that was read is TGTGCCAGCTCCTCAGGGAGGGTCACAGATACG.

The table lists this clone with a few counts. Coverage ceases 3 residues before the CDR3 finishes, and the germline J gene fills in the end. The V gene is TRBV7-9, the J gene TRBJ2-3; 7 bases match TRBD1. This CDR3 comprises 13 residues. CDR1 and CDR2 (germline): SEHNR, FQNEAQ (reference sequence). V was clipped by 7 bases and J by 4 bases; unmatched bases: 5. CDR3 region: CASTTGSSDTQYF. Incomplete CDR3 DNA: TGTGCCAGCACGACAGGGAGCTCAGATACG.

On this clone: The CDR3 end is not reached by the read, which stops 3 residues before it; the germline J gene fills it in. V usage is TRBV19 and J usage is TRBJ1-4; D may be TRBD1 (6 bases). V was clipped by 5 bases and J by 0 bases, with 16 bases between them. The germline gives CDR1 LNHDA, CDR2 SQIVND (reference sequence). There are 17 residues in the CDR3. The covered CDR3 bases are TGTGCCAGTAGTTCCGGACAGACATCTGCAACTAATGAAAAA. Amino acids: CASSSGQTSATNEK. The full CDR3 is CASSSGQTSATNEKLFF.

Ten or more counts support this clone. The read finishes 3 residues shy of the CDR3 end, and the germline J gene is used to complete it. The chain employs TRBV10-3 and TRBJ1-5, with 11 bases identical to TRBD1. The CDR3 is 12 amino acids. Germline assignment: CDR1 ENHRY and CDR2 SYGVKD. Losses at the gene ends were 10 bases for V and 6 bases for J; bases not matched to a gene: 2. Here the CDR3 reads CATGQGAQPQHF. The DNA read from the CDR3 is TGTGCCACCGGACAGGGGGCTCAGCCC.

This clone appeared a few times. The CDR3 bases that were read are TGTGCCTGGAGGCTGACAGGGGGTTACCAAGAGACC. Translating it yields CAWRLTGGYQET. The whole CDR3 protein reads CAWRLTGGYQETQYF. V and J are TRBV30 and TRBJ2-5, with 9 bases identical to TRBD1. The DNA ends 3 residues before the CDR3 does, and the rest of the CDR3 is filled in from the germline J gene. The CDR3 covers 15 residues. Germline CDR1 GTSNPN, CDR2 SVGIG (reference sequence). V shed 3 bases, J shed 0 bases, and the junction held 5 bases outside the gene matches.

This clone was picked up a small number of times. The CDR3 end is not reached by the read, which stops 3 residues before it; the germline J gene fills it in. J is TRBJ2-2 and V is TRBV7-2, with TRBD2 matching 7 bases. This CDR3 spans 12 amino acids. Per the germline V gene, CDR1 is SGHTA and CDR2 is FQGNSA. The CDR3 DNA, read in part, is TGTGCCAGCAGCTTAGGAGGCGGGAGG. This translates into CASSLGGGR. The full-length CDR3 reads as CASSLGGGRLFF.